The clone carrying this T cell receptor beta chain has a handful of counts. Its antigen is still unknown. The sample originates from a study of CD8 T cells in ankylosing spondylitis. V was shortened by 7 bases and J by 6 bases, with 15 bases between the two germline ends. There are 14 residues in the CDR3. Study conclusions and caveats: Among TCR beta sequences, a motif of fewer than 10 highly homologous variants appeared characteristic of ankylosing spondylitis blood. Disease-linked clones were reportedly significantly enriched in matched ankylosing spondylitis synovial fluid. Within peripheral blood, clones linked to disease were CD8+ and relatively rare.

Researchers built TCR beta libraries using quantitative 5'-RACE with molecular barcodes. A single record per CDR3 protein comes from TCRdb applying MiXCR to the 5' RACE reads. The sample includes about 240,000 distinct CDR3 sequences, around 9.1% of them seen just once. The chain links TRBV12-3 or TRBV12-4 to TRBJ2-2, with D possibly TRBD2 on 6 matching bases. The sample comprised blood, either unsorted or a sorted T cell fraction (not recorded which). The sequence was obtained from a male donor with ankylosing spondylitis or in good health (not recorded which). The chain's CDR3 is CASKRTGGPGELFF. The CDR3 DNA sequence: TGTGCCAGCAAACGGACTGGAGGGCCCGGGGAGCTGTTTTTT.